This entry concerns a single T cell receptor (beta chain). This entry is derived from a study of cytomegalovirus exposure and HLA in healthy donors. The V segment lost 5 bases and the J segment 6 bases; nucleotides outside the gene matches: 11. This CDR3 is 16 amino acids long. Germline assignment: CDR1 SNHLY and CDR2 FYNNEI. PCR was performed using 60 Vbeta and 13 Jbeta primers. Here immunoSEQ multiplex PCR was the method, and the copy in TCRdb shows in-frame clones only, minus some. The sample yields 150,000 to 200,000 clones, about four fifths seen once. V gene TRBV2 combines with J gene TRBJ2-3; 10 nucleotides match TRBD2. Sequenced: PBMCs. The sequence derives from a woman aged 45 to 65 in good health and CMV-seronegative. DNA of the CDR3: TGTGCCAGCAGTCCAAGGGCTAGCGGGAGAGGGGATACGCAGTATTTT. Translated: CASSPRASGRGDTQYF.